These 24 T cell receptor beta chains originate from one sample sequenced in a study of CXCR3-negative and CXCR3-positive naive CD8 T cells. With UMI labels, 5' RACE was used to prepare the TRB cDNA libraries. TCRdb reprocessed the 5' RACE reads, keeping one entry per CDR3 protein, no DNA. This listing includes over 100,000 distinct CDR3 sequences. The sample was naive CXCR3- CD8+ T cells from blood. Subset in this sample: CD45RO-CCR7+CD27+CD95- naive CD8+ T cells lacking CXCR3 (TNR3-). These receptors were taken from a human donor in good health. Some clones in this sample may be carry-over from other donors' samples.

The chain has TRBV6-1 and TRBJ1-5. The CDR3 contains 13 residues. Germline CDR1 and CDR2: MNHNS and SASEGT. The CDR3 is CASSEVGRQPQHF.

The chain has TRBV5-1 and TRBJ2-7. The germline gives CDR1 SGHRS, CDR2 YFSETQ. The CDR3 sequence is 12 residues long. The CDR3 sequence is CASSLSAYEQYF.

J is TRBJ1-1 and V is TRBV29-1; lacking DNA, the TRBD1 call made by TCRdb goes unchecked. This CDR3 comprises 15 residues. Germline lookup yields CDR1 SQVTM and CDR2 ANQGSEA. This chain's CDR3 is CSVRPGQAFNTEAFF. Full variable domain (outside the CDR3, taken from reference TRBV29-1 and TRBJ1-1): SAVISQKPSRDICQRGTSLTIQCQVDSQVTMMFWYRQQPGQSLTLIATANQGSEATYESGFVIDKFPISRPNLTFSTLTVSNMSPEDSSIYLCSVRPGQAFNTEAFFGQGTRLTVV.

The chain has TRBV7-9 and TRBJ2-1. The CDR3 totals 12 residues. CDR1 is SEHNR, CDR2 FQNEAQ, per germline (reference sequence). CDR3 amino acids: CASSPGVDEHFF.

The V gene is TRBV29-1, the J gene TRBJ2-3; TCRdb names TRBD2, which stays unverified in the absence of DNA. The length of the CDR3 is 13 residues. Germline CDR1 reads SQVTM; CDR2 reads ANQGSEA. CDR3 sequence: CAGVSENADTQYF.

This sequence joins TRBV19 and TRBJ1-5. Germline values: CDR1 LNHDA, CDR2 SQIVND (reference sequence). CDR3 length equals 14 residues. The CDR3 is CASRMGLMNQPQHF.

The chain carries TRBV27 and TRBJ2-1; the TCRdb D gene call, TRBD1, has no DNA to confirm it. The length of the CDR3 is 14 residues. Germline V gene lookup returns CDR1 MNHEY and CDR2 SMNVEV (reference sequence). The CDR3 is CASSSGLKVNEQFF.

The chain uses TRBV5-1 and TRBJ2-7; TCRdb outputs TRBD1, but without DNA this stays unchecked. Germline V gene data show CDR1 as SGHRS and CDR2 as YFSETQ. This CDR3 is built from 14 residues. This chain's CDR3 is CASSGTGISDEQYF.

This chain's CDR3 is CASSLGPEQYF. The chain carries TRBV12-3 or TRBV12-4 and TRBJ2-7; TCRdb lists TRBD1, though no DNA is available to test this call. The CDR3 loop spans 11 amino acids.

This chain uses TRBV9 with TRBJ2-7. The CDR3 has 14 amino acids. CDR1 SGDLS and CDR2 YYNGEE come from the germline V gene. The CDR3 region is CASSVGIGSYEQYF.

The rearrangement uses TRBV28 and TRBJ2-2. In germline, CDR1 is MDHEN, CDR2 SYDVKM. The length of the CDR3 is 15 residues. CDR3 loop: CASSLMTTNTGELFF.

The V call is TRBV6-2 or TRBV6-3, the J call TRBJ2-7; TCRdb's D gene call, TRBD2, goes unchecked for lack of DNA. The CDR3 consists of 14 residues. The V gene's germline CDR1 is MNHEY and CDR2 SVGEGT. The CDR3 spells CASKLTGLPYEQYF.

This chain joins TRBV29-1 and TRBJ1-1. This CDR3 spans 15 amino acids. From germline, CDR1 is SQVTM and CDR2 ANQGSEA. CDR3 residues: CSAPRRGGANTEAFF.

The CDR3 protein is CATSRTPYEQYF. The chain carries TRBV15 and TRBJ2-7. Germline lookup yields CDR1 LNHNV and CDR2 YYDKDF (reference sequence). This CDR3 region has 12 residues.

The chain has TRBV20-1 and TRBJ2-1; the D call of TRBD2 rests on TCRdb alone, since no DNA is present to check it. The CDR3 sequence is 16 residues long. Germline CDR1 and CDR2: DFQATT and SNEGSKA (reference sequence). The CDR3 protein is CSARVSSGLSYNEQFF.

The V and J genes are TRBV6-5 and TRBJ1-2; the D call of TRBD1 rests on TCRdb alone, since no DNA is present to check it. The CDR3 sequence is 15 residues long. Germline CDR1 and CDR2: MNHEY and SVGAGI. CDR3 residues: CASSFRTVGNYGYTF.

The chain uses TRBV29-1 and TRBJ2-5; absent DNA, TCRdb's TRBD2 call cannot be checked. The germline gives CDR1 SQVTM, CDR2 ANQGSEA. The length of the CDR3 is 13 residues. The CDR3 region is CSVESSGQETQYF. The variable domain in full, with the rest retrieved from reference TRBV29-1 and TRBJ2-5, is SAVISQKPSRDICQRGTSLTIQCQVDSQVTMMFWYRQQPGQSLTLIATANQGSEATYESGFVIDKFPISRPNLTFSTLTVSNMSPEDSSIYLCSVESSGQETQYFGPGTRLLVL.

The chain couples TRBV13 to TRBJ2-1. CDR1 is PRHDT, CDR2 FYEKMQ, per germline (reference sequence). The CDR3 is 13 amino acids. CDR3 amino acids: CASSLGFDNEQFF.

The rearrangement joins TRBV15 to TRBJ2-7; TCRdb reports TRBD1, a call that lacks DNA to check it against. Germline V gene data show CDR1 as LNHNV and CDR2 as YYDKDF (reference sequence). The length of the CDR3 is 15 residues. CDR3 region: CATSPERGDPHEQYF. The entire variable domain, with the rest obtained from reference TRBV15 and TRBJ2-7, is as follows: DAMVIQNPRYQVTQFGKPVTLSCSQTLNHNVMYWYQQKSSQAPKLLFHYYDKDFNNEADTPDNFQSRRPNTSFCFLDIRSPGLGDTAMYLCATSPERGDPHEQYFGPGTRLTVT.

The CDR3 protein is CASSRGELEAFF. This chain uses TRBV14 with TRBJ1-1. The CDR3 extends over 12 amino acids. Germline CDR1 and CDR2: SGHDN and FVKESK.

V and J are TRBV27 and TRBJ1-2. CDR1 and CDR2 from the germline V gene are MNHEY and SMNVEV (reference sequence). The CDR3 is made up of 12 amino acids. CDR3: CASSLSGVGYTF.

This chain joins TRBV12-3 or TRBV12-4 and TRBJ2-7; TCRdb names TRBD2, which stays unverified in the absence of DNA. This CDR3 contains 16 residues. The CDR3 region is CASSLDSAGALWEQYF.

This chain uses TRBV7-9 with TRBJ2-7; with no DNA, the TCRdb D assignment of TRBD1 cannot be verified. Looked up from germline, CDR1 is SEHNR and CDR2 is FQNEAQ (reference sequence). The CDR3 contains 13 residues. CDR3 protein: CASSSRDPHEQYF.

This chain links TRBV5-1 with TRBJ2-4; TCRdb's D gene call, TRBD1, goes unchecked for lack of DNA. The CDR3 loop spans 15 amino acids. From germline, CDR1 is SGHRS and CDR2 YFSETQ. The CDR3 sequence: CASSPSGGAKNIQYF.